The sequence of this TCR beta chain was determined in a study of OX40 agonist ivuxolimab in advanced cancers. Using immunoSEQ multiplex PCR, the repertoire was profiled, and TCRdb retains in-frame clones only, with some absent. This table has tens of thousands of clones, 84% appearing once. The V end lost 0 bases, the J end lost 4 bases, and 11 bases lay between the germline ends. CDR1 and CDR2 from the germline V gene are SGDLS and YYNGEE. The CDR3 is 15 residues long. This TCR came from an adult with an advanced solid tumor such as melanoma, head and neck, liver or kidney cancer. The input for sequencing was CD4+ or CD8+ T cells sorted from blood, taken in a trial of the OX40 agonist ivuxolimab. The rearrangement uses TRBV9 and TRBJ1-3; possible D gene TRBD1, 5 bases. CDR3 residues: CASSVGGEYGNTIYF. In DNA, the CDR3 is TGTGCCAGCAGCGTAGGAGGGGAGTACGGAAACACCATATATTTT.